What follows describes a single T cell receptor (beta chain). The record originates from a study of blood T cell repertoires in COVID-19. Study at large: Samples came from the United States, Italy and Spain, spanning acute and convalescent COVID-19.

Sequencing used immunoSEQ multiplex PCR; TCRdb keeps in-frame clones, though not all of them. This table has 95,000 to 150,000 clones, around 83% appearing once. From germline, CDR1 is SGHDT and CDR2 YYEEEE. There are 12 residues in the CDR3. V lost 5 bases and J 6 bases, leaving 12 bases between the germline ends. This chain joins TRBV5-6 and TRBJ2-7; D remains unclear. The sample consisted of peripheral blood. The source is an elderly man with active or convalescent COVID-19. The CDR3 nucleotides are TGTGCCAGCAGACTTGGTTACGGCGAGCAGTACTTC. Translating gives CASRLGYGEQYF. The whole variable domain, remainder taken from reference TRBV5-6 and TRBJ2-7, is DAGVTQSPTHLIKTRGQQVTLRCSPKSGHDTVSWYQQALGQGPQFIFQYYEEEERQRGNFPDRFSGHQFPNYSSELNVNALLLGDSALYLCASRLGYGEQYFGPGTRLTVT.